One sample yielded the 22 T cell receptor beta chains listed below, sequenced in a study of blood T cell repertoires in COVID-19. TCRdb's table, derived via immunoSEQ multiplex PCR, lists solely in-frame clones and lacks some. The repertoire has 130,000 or so clones, approximately 83% of them found once; the top ten carry around 8.4%. Material for sequencing was PBMCs or T cells enriched from blood (not recorded which). These TCRs come from a man aged 50 to 60 who had recovered from COVID-19.

The genes are TRBV3-1 (or the pseudogene TRBV3-2) and TRBJ2-5, with 9 bases lining up with TRBD1. Germline-derived CDR1 and CDR2 are LGHDT and YNNKEL (reference sequence). The V segment lost 4 bases and the J segment 4 bases; nucleotides outside the gene matches: 1. CDR3 length: 13 residues. The CDR3: CASSRQGGETQYF. For the CDR3, the DNA is TGTGCCAGCAGCCGACAGGGGGGAGAGACCCAGTACTTC.

The genes are TRBV7-2 and TRBJ2-5; D perhaps matches TRBD2 (6 bases). Trimming shortened V by 3 bases and J by 0 bases, and 17 bases separated the two germline ends. Germline loops: CDR1 SGHTA, CDR2 FQGNSA. This CDR3 contains 17 residues. CDR3 amino acids: CASSFGRGDFYQETQYF. The CDR3 bases are TGTGCCAGCAGCTTTGGTAGAGGGGACTTCTACCAAGAGACCCAGTACTTC. The variable domain in full, with the rest retrieved from reference TRBV7-2 and TRBJ2-5, is GAGVSQSPSNKVTEKGKDVELRCDPISGHTALYWYRQSLGQGLEFLIYFQGNSAPDKSGLPSDRFSAERTGGSVSTLTIQRTQQEDSAVYLCASSFGRGDFYQETQYFGPGTRLLVL.

This chain connects TRBV30 to TRBJ2-7, with TRBD2 matching 12 bases. CDR1 is GTSNPN and CDR2 is SVGIG in the germline V gene (reference sequence). The CDR3 sequence is 14 residues long. With V trimmed by 2 bases and J by 4 bases, 3 bases remained unmatched. CDR3 coding DNA: TGTGCCTGGAGTCTGACTAGCGGGGGTTACGAGCAGTACTTC. This sequence encodes CAWSLTSGGYEQYF.

Here the CDR3 reads CASSETGFMNTEAFF. CDR3 DNA sequence: TGTGCCAGCAGCGAGACAGGGTTCATGAACACTGAAGCTTTCTTT. The V and J genes are TRBV9 and TRBJ1-1; 7 bases align to TRBD1. The germline gives CDR1 SGDLS, CDR2 YYNGEE. V lost 3 bases, J lost 0 bases, and 5 bases stayed unmatched. This CDR3 contains 15 residues.

This clone was counted between two and nine times. The rearrangement links TRBV7-2 to TRBJ2-1, with a possible D match to TRBD1 (5 bases). The germline gives CDR1 SGHTA, CDR2 FQGNSA. Trimming stripped 2 bases from V and 6 bases from J, with 14 bases between. The CDR3 length is 15 residues. For the CDR3, the DNA is TGTGCCAGCAGCTTAAGACAGCCCCCTCTCAATGAGCAGTTCTTC. Translating it yields CASSLRQPPLNEQFF.

This sequence joins TRBV7-2 and TRBJ1-1; no reliable D call. The length of the CDR3 is 14 residues. Germline CDR1 is SGHTA and CDR2 is FQGNSA. Trimming stripped 4 bases from V and 1 base from J, with 10 bases between. CDR3 nucleotide sequence: TGTGCCAGCAGCTCCGTCTCGGGGAACACTGAAGCTTTCTTT. Encoded protein: CASSSVSGNTEAFF.

The J gene is TRBJ1-6, the V gene TRBV5-4, with 7 bases matching TRBD1. In germline, CDR1 is SGHNT, CDR2 YYREEE (reference sequence). Trimming removed 3 bases from V and 6 bases from J; junction bases left unmatched: 6. The length of the CDR3 is 15 residues. Here the CDR3 DNA reads TGTGCCAGCAGCTCCGGGACAGCCATTAATTCACCCCTCCACTTT. As protein: CASSSGTAINSPLHF.

The chain combines TRBV6-1 with TRBJ2-3, with 7 bases lining up with TRBD2. Germline CDR1 is MNHNS and CDR2 is SASEGT. This CDR3 comprises 16 residues. The V gene end was trimmed by 4 bases and the J gene end by 2 bases; junction bases not matched to a gene: 9. In nucleotides, the CDR3 is TGTGCCAGCAGTGCCTTAGGGGCGGGGGACACAGATACGCAGTATTTT. As protein: CASSALGAGDTDTQYF.

The rearrangement uses TRBV7-2 and TRBJ2-3; TRBD2 matches at 10 bases. Trimming removed 1 base from V and 5 bases from J; junction bases left unmatched: 15. Germline CDR1 and CDR2: SGHTA and FQGNSA. The CDR3 length is 19 residues. The chain's CDR3 is CASSLVRRASGGAGDTQYF. As DNA, the CDR3 is TGTGCCAGCAGCTTAGTTAGGCGGGCCAGCGGGGGGGCCGGAGATACGCAGTATTTT.

The chain carries TRBV29-1 and TRBJ2-2; weak D call: TRBD1 (5 bases). CDR1 SQVTM and CDR2 ANQGSEA come from the germline V gene. The length of the CDR3 is 13 residues. The V and J ends lost 4 bases and 3 bases respectively, with 9 bases between them. In DNA, the CDR3 is TGCAGCGTTGCCACAGGAGACACCGGGGAGCTGTTTTTT. Protein: CSVATGDTGELFF.

The chain uses TRBV19 and TRBJ2-2; 8 bases fit TRBD1. CDR3 length equals 14 residues. Per germline, CDR1 LNHDA and CDR2 SQIVND (reference sequence). J gave up 5 bases and V 6 bases, and 5 bases lay outside the gene matches. The CDR3 DNA follows: TGTGCCAGTAGCCCCCGACAGGGGACCGGGGAGCTGTTTTTT. Amino acid sequence: CASSPRQGTGELFF. The whole variable domain, filled in from reference TRBV19 and TRBJ2-2, reads DGGITQSPKYLFRKEGQNVTLSCEQNLNHDAMYWYRQDPGQGLRLIYYSQIVNDFQKGDIAEGYSVSREKKESFPLTVTSAQKNPTAFYLCASSPRQGTGELFFGEGSRLTVL.

The chain recombines TRBV19 with TRBJ2-2; 8 bases agree with TRBD2. The germline V gene encodes CDR1 LNHDA and CDR2 SQIVND (reference sequence). This CDR3 comprises 15 residues. After removal of 7 bases from V and 4 bases from J, the junction contained 8 bases not matched to a gene. The CDR3 coding sequence is TGTGCCAGTACCATAAGCGGGGGTAGCACCGGGGAGCTGTTTTTT. Translation: CASTISGGSTGELFF.

V and J are TRBV5-4 and TRBJ2-3, with TRBD2 matching over 7 bases. This CDR3 comprises 14 residues. The J segment lost 2 bases and the V segment lost 4 bases, leaving 4 bases of the junction unmatched. The germline gives CDR1 SGHNT, CDR2 YYREEE (reference sequence). The chain's CDR3 is CASSTLAATDTQYF. The DNA for the CDR3 is TGTGCCAGCAGCACGCTAGCGGCCACAGATACGCAGTATTTT.

The V call is TRBV7-9, the J call TRBJ1-5; D is unresolved. V lost 1 base and J lost 9, with 7 bases in between. The CDR3 is made up of 12 amino acids. CDR1 is SEHNR, CDR2 FQNEAQ, per germline (reference sequence). This chain's CDR3 is CASSLVAGPQHF. The CDR3 bases are TGTGCCAGCAGCTTAGTAGCGGGGCCCCAGCATTTT.

The J gene is TRBJ1-5, the V gene TRBV30, with 8 nucleotides matching TRBD1. CDR1 is GTSNPN and CDR2 is SVGIG in the germline V gene (reference sequence). CDR3 length: 13 amino acids. V was pared by 3 bases and J by 7 bases, with 5 bases of the junction left unmatched. This chain's CDR3 is CAWSERTGQPQHF. DNA for the CDR3: TGTGCCTGGAGCGAGCGGACAGGGCAGCCCCAGCATTTT.

This chain joins TRBV12-3 or TRBV12-4 and TRBJ2-1; 7 bases map to TRBD2. This CDR3 region has 13 residues. Germline trimming cut 5 bases from V and 5 bases from J; bases unmatched to any gene: 3. The DNA for the CDR3 is TGTGCCAGCAGTCTCCGGGAGGACAATGAGCAGTTCTTC. It codes for CASSLREDNEQFF.

This chain links TRBV19 with TRBJ1-1; D is perhaps TRBD1 (6 bases). CDR3 length: 15 residues. Trimming took off 6 bases at V and 1 base at J, with 15 bases between the two ends. Per the germline V gene, CDR1 is LNHDA and CDR2 is SQIVND (reference sequence). The CDR3 sequence is CASRYKPGQNTEAFF. Here the CDR3 DNA reads TGTGCCAGTAGGTATAAACCGGGACAGAACACTGAAGCTTTCTTT.

This chain uses TRBV27 with TRBJ2-1; 7 positions match TRBD2. CDR1 is MNHEY and CDR2 is SMNVEV in the germline V gene (reference sequence). The CDR3 runs 15 residues. The V gene end was trimmed by 6 bases and the J gene end by 7 bases; junction bases not matched to a gene: 12. CDR3 loop: CASSLLRGGGNEQFF. The CDR3 DNA is TGTGCCAGCAGCTTACTCCGTGGGGGAGGGAATGAGCAGTTCTTC.

V usage is TRBV5-4 and J usage is TRBJ2-1, with 9 bases aligning to TRBD2. The CDR3 has 15 amino acids. V shed 2 bases, J shed 4 bases, and the junction held 4 bases outside the gene matches. Germline loops: CDR1 SGHNT, CDR2 YYREEE (reference sequence). CDR3 sequence (DNA): TGTGCCAGCAGCTTTTCTAGCGGGGTTTACAATGAGCAGTTCTTC. It specifies CASSFSSGVYNEQFF.

This chain joins TRBV30 and TRBJ1-2, with 9 bases matching TRBD1. CDR3 size: 14 residues. Germline loops: CDR1 GTSNPN, CDR2 SVGIG (reference sequence). The J segment lost 8 bases and the V segment lost 4 bases, leaving 11 bases of the junction unmatched. Here the CDR3 DNA reads TGTGCCTGGAACAGACAGGGGGGTCTTGGAGGCTACACCTTC. This gives the protein CAWNRQGGLGGYTF.

In DNA, the CDR3 is TGTGCCAGCAGTTACACCGGGACAGGGGGCTCCGAGCAGTACTTC. It encodes CASSYTGTGGSEQYF. The chain recombines TRBV6-5 with TRBJ2-7, with 12 bases aligning to TRBD1. The germline V gene encodes CDR1 MNHEY and CDR2 SVGAGI. V was pared by 2 bases and J by 6 bases, with 5 bases of the junction left unmatched. The CDR3 loop spans 15 amino acids.

The DNA for the CDR3 is TGTGCCAGCAGCTTAGATGGGCAGGGTTTGAACACTGAAGCTTTCTTT. Translated, it gives CASSLDGQGLNTEAFF. V and J are TRBV13 and TRBJ1-1; D is possibly TRBD1 (5 bases). The CDR3 covers 16 residues. V was pared by 1 base and J by 0 bases, with 12 bases between. Germline CDR1 reads PRHDT; CDR2 reads FYEKMQ (reference sequence).